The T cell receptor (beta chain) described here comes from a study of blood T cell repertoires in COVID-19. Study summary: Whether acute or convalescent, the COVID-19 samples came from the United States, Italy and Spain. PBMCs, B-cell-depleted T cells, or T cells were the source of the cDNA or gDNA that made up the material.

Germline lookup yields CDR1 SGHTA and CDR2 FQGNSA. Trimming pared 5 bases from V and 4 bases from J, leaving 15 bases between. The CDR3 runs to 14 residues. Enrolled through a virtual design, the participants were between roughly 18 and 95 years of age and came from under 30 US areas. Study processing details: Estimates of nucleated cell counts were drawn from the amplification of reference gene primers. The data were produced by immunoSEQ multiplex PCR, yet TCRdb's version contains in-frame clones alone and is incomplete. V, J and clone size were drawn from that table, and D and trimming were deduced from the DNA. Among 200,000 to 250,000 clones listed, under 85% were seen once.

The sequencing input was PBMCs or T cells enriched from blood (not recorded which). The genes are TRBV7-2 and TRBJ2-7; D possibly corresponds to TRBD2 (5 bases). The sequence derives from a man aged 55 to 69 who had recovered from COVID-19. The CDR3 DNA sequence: TGTGCCAGCAGCCCCCAACGGGGATCATACGAGCAGTACTTC. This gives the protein CASSPQRGSYEQYF.